The 10 T cell receptor beta chains in this list originate from one sample, sequenced in a study of blood T cells in healthy people across ages. The second PCR ran roughly 6 to 12 cycles with a sample-barcoded 5' primer and J-beta primers. TCRdb re-derived calls from the 5' RACE reads in MiXCR, one entry per CDR3 protein. The sample includes almost 550,000 distinct CDR3 sequences, 24% of them seen just once. This same sample was also part of a study on T cells of mothers and their children.

The sequenced material came from blood. The receptors stem from a boy younger than 18 in good health.

The table lists this clonotype with a few counts. This chain joins TRBV18 and TRBJ1-3; 10 bases match TRBD1. V was pared by 3 bases and J by 7 bases, with 9 bases of the junction left unmatched. CDR3 length equals 16 residues. Germline V gives CDR1 KGHSH, CDR2 LQKENI. CDR3 coding DNA: TGTGCCAGCTCACCTGGTGGGACAGGGGTCAAGAACACCATATATTTT. Its translation: CASSPGGTGVKNTIYF.

The gene calls are TRBV6-1 and TRBJ2-5, with D possibly being TRBD1 or TRBD2 (6 bases each). TRBJ2-1 matches the DNA end more closely, so the J call is doubtful. CDR1 and CDR2 (germline): MNHNS, SASEGT. CDR3 length: 15 residues. CDR3 sequence (DNA): TGTGCCAGCAGTGAAAGGAGGGGGACTCTCAATGAGCAGTTCTTC. Its protein is CASSERRGTLNEQFF.

Regarding this clonotype: Its ends do not fully match the called genes, so a read error is possible. The J gene is TRBJ2-5, the V gene TRBV7-2; D gene unclear. The CDR3 loop spans 12 amino acids. The germline gives CDR1 SGHTA, CDR2 FQGNSA. The CDR3 reads CGRRKTSYEQYF. CDR3 DNA sequence: TGTGGCCGACGGAAGACTTCCTACGAGCAGTACTTT.

This clonotype was observed a handful of times. The rearrangement links TRBV2 to TRBJ2-2; D is uncertain. The germline CDR1 and CDR2 sequences are SNHLY and FYNNEI. V lost 1 base to trimming and J lost 3 bases, with 6 bases between them. The CDR3 totals 14 residues. CDR3 DNA sequence: TGTGCCAGCAGTGAAGATCGTTACACCGGGGAGCTGTTTTTT. Translated, it gives CASSEDRYTGELFF.

The chain is built from TRBV6-6 and TRBJ2-7; D might be TRBD2 (6 bases). The CDR3 is 15 amino acids. Germline V gives CDR1 MNHNY, CDR2 SVGAGI (reference sequence). Trimming removed 5 bases at V and 0 bases at J, with 14 bases between. Written as DNA, the CDR3 is TGTGCCAGCAGTGGAGCCGGGAGCGGCTCCTACGAGCAGTACTTC. It codes for CASSGAGSGSYEQYF.

The chain recombines TRBV30 with TRBJ2-1; the match to TRBD1 covers 7 bases. The CDR3 runs to 15 residues. Germline CDR1 GTSNPN, CDR2 SVGIG (reference sequence). V lost 0 bases and J lost 5; bases outside the gene matches: 7. CDR3 region: CAWSVRDSWHNEQFF. The CDR3 DNA reads as TGTGCCTGGAGTGTACGGGACAGTTGGCACAATGAGCAGTTCTTC.

The V and J genes are TRBV20-1 and TRBJ1-5; 11 bases are shared with TRBD1. The J segment lost 1 base and the V segment lost 6 bases, leaving 5 bases of the junction unmatched. This CDR3 contains 15 residues. Germline loops: CDR1 DFQATT, CDR2 SNEGSKA (reference sequence). Here the CDR3 reads CSARTGGNSNQPQHF. As DNA, the CDR3 is TGCAGTGCAAGGACAGGGGGCAACAGCAATCAGCCCCAGCATTTT.

This rearrangement joins TRBV7-8 to TRBJ2-1; 8 bases agree with TRBD2. The V gene's germline CDR1 is SGHVS and CDR2 FQNEAQ. J was trimmed by 3 bases and V by 4 bases; bases with no gene match: 5. The CDR3 has 15 residues. The CDR3 loop reads CASSSQRGIYNEQFF. The CDR3 DNA is TGTGCCAGCAGCTCCCAGCGGGGGATCTACAATGAGCAGTTCTTC. Full variable domain (missing parts from reference TRBV7-8 and TRBJ2-1): GAGVSQSPRYKVAKRGQDVALRCDPISGHVSLFWYQQALGQGPEFLTYFQNEAQLDKSGLPSDRFFAERPEGSVSTLKIQRTQQEDSAVYLCASSSQRGIYNEQFFGPGTRLTVL.

The chain links TRBV24-1 to TRBJ2-5; no clear D gene. V lost 2 bases and J 9 bases, leaving 15 bases between the germline ends. The CDR3 has 14 amino acids. Germline CDR1 reads KGHDR; CDR2 reads SFDVKD. CDR3: CATSDWRRVGPQYF. The CDR3 bases are TGTGCCACCAGTGATTGGCGACGGGTTGGACCCCAGTACTTC.

This clonotype was seen only a few times. This chain links TRBV28 with TRBJ2-5; 9 nucleotides match TRBD2. Germline CDR1 is MDHEN and CDR2 is SYDVKM. CDR3 length: 14 amino acids. V lost 7 bases to trimming and J lost 3 bases; unmatched junction nucleotides: 6. The CDR3 bases are TGTGCCAGCACCTTAGCGGGAGCCAAAGAGACCCAGTACTTC. Amino acids: CASTLAGAKETQYF. Full variable domain (missing parts from reference TRBV28 and TRBJ2-5): DVKVTQSSRYLVKRTGEKVFLECVQDMDHENMFWYRQDPGLGLRLIYFSYDVKMKEKGDIPEGYSVSREKKERFSLILESASTNQTSMYLCASTLAGAKETQYFGPGTRLLVL.